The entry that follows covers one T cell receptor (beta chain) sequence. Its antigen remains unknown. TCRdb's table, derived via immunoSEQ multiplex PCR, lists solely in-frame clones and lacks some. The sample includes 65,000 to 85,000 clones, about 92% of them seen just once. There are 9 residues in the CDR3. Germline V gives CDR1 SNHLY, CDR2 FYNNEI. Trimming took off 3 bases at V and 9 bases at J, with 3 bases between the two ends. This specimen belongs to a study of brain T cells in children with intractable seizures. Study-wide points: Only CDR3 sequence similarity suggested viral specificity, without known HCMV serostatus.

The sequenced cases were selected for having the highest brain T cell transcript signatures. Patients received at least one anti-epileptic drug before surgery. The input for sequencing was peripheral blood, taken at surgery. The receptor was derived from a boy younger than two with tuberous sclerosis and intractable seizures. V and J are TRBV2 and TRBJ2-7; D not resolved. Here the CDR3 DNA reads TGTGCCAGCAGTGAGGGGCAGTACTTC. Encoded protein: CASSEGQYF.